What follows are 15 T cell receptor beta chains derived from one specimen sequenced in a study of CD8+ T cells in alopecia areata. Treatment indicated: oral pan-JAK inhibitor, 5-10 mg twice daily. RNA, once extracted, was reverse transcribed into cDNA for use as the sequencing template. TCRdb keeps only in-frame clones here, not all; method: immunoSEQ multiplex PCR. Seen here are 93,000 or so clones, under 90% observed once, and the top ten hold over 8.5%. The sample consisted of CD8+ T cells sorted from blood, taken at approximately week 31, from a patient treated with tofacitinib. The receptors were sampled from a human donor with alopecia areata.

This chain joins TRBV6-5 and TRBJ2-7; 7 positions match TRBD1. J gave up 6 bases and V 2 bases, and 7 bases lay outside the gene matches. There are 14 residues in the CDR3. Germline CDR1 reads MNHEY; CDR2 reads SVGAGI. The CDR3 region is CASSYADREGEQYF. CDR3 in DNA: TGTGCCAGCAGTTACGCTGACAGGGAAGGCGAGCAGTACTTC.

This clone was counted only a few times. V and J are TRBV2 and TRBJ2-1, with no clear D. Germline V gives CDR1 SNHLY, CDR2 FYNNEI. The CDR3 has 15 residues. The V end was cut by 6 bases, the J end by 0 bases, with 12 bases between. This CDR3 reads CASSATVSSYNEQFF. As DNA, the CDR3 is TGTGCCAGCAGCGCGACGGTGAGCTCCTACAATGAGCAGTTCTTC.

The CDR3 protein is CASSGLGQETQYF. DNA of the CDR3: TGTGCCAGCTCAGGCCTAGGGCAAGAGACCCAGTACTTC. The J gene is TRBJ2-5, the V gene TRBV13; unclear D gene. The CDR3 loop spans 13 amino acids. Trimming stripped 8 bases from V and 2 bases from J, with 12 bases between. CDR1 is PRHDT, CDR2 FYEKMQ, per germline (reference sequence).

The CDR3 coding sequence is TGTGCCAGCAGCTTTATGACAGGGAGAAATGAGCAGTTCTTC. It codes for CASSFMTGRNEQFF. The chain links TRBV5-4 to TRBJ2-1; TRBD1 matches at 7 bases. The trim removed 2 bases at V and 7 bases at J, leaving 6 bases unmatched. The CDR3 spans 14 residues. In germline, CDR1 is SGHNT, CDR2 YYREEE (reference sequence).

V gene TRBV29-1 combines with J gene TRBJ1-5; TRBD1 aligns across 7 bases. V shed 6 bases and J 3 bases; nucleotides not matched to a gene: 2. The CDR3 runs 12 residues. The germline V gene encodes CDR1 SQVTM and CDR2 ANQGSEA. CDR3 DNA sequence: TGCAGCGTGAGGGGGCCCAATCAGCCCCAGCATTTT. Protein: CSVRGPNQPQHF.

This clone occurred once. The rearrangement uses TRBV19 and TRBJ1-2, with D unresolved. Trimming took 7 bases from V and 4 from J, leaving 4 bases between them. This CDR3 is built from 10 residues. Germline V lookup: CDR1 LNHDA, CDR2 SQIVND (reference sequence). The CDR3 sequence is CASMGYGYTF. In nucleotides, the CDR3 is TGTGCCAGTATGGGCTATGGCTACACCTTC.

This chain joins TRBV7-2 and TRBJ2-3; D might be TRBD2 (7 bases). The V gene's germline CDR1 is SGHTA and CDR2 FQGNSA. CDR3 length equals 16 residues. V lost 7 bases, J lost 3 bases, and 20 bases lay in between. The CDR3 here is CASTGDYTFVTDTQYF. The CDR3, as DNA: TGTGCCAGCACAGGGGACTACACCTTCGTTACAGATACGCAGTATTTT. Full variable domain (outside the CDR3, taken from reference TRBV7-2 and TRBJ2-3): GAGVSQSPSNKVTEKGKDVELRCDPISGHTALYWYRQSLGQGLEFLIYFQGNSAPDKSGLPSDRFSAERTGGSVSTLTIQRTQQEDSAVYLCASTGDYTFVTDTQYFGPGTRLTVL.

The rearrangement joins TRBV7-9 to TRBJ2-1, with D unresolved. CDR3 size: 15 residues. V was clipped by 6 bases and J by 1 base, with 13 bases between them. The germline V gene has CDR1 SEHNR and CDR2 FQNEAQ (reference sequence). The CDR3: CASSPRLASYNEQFF. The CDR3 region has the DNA TGTGCCAGCAGTCCCAGGTTGGCTTCCTACAATGAGCAGTTCTTC. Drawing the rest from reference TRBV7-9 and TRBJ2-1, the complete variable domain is DTGVSQNPRHKITKRGQNVTFRCDPISEHNRLYWYRQTLGQGPEFLTYFQNEAQLEKSRLLSDRFSAERPKGSFSTLEIQRTEQGDSAMYLCASSPRLASYNEQFFGPGTRLTVL.

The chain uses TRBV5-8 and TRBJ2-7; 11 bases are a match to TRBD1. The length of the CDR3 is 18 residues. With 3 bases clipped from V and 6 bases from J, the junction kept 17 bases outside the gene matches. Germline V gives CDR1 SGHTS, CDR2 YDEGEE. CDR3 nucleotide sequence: TGTGCCAGCAGCTCTGGATTCAGACCGGGACAGGGGGTTGCCGAGCAGTACTTC. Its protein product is CASSSGFRPGQGVAEQYF.

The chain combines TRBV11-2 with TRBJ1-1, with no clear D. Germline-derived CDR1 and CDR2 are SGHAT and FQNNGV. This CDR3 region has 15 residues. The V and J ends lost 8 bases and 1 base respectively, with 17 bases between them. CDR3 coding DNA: TGTGCCAGCTCACGCGCCCAAAGTCAGAACACTGAAGCTTTCTTT. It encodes CASSRAQSQNTEAFF. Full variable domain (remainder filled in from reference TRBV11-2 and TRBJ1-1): EAGVAQSPRYKIIEKRQSVAFWCNPISGHATLYWYQQILGQGPKLLIQFQNNGVVDDSQLPKDRFSAERLKGVDSTLKIQPAKLEDSAVYLCASSRAQSQNTEAFFGQGTRLTVV.

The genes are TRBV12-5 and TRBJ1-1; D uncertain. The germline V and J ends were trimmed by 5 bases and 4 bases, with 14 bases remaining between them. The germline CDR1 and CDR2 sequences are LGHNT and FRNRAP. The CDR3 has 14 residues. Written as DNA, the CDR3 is TGTGCTAGTGGTCTGGACCTCGTCAGCACTGAAGCTTTCTTT. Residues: CASGLDLVSTEAFF.

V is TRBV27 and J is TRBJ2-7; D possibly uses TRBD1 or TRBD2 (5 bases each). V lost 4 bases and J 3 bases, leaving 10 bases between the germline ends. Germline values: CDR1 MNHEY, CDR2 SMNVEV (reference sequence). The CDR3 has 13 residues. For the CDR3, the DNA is TGTGCCAGCAGTTCGGGGCCAGGCTACGAGCAGTACTTC. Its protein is CASSSGPGYEQYF.

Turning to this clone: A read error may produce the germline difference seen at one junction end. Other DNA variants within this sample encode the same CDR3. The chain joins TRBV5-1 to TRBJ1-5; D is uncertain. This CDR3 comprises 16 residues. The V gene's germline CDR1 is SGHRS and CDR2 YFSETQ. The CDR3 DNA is TGCGCCAGCAGCTTGGGCTTTGGAGCGATCGATCAGCCCCAGCATTTC. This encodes CASSLGFGAIDQPQHF.

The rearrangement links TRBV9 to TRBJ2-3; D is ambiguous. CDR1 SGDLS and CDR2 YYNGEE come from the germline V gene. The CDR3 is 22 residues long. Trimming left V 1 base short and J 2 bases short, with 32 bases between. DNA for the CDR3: TGTGCCAGCAGCGTATCCGGCGGTAGCCCGGCACCTGATACTTTATACACAGATACGCAGTATTTT. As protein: CASSVSGGSPAPDTLYTDTQYF.

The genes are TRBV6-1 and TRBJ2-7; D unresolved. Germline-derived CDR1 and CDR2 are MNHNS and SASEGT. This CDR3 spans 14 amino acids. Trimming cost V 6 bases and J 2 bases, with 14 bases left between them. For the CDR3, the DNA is TGTGCCAGCAGCAGCGCCGGAAGGCCCTACGAGCAGTACTTC. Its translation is CASSSAGRPYEQYF.